The clone carrying this T cell receptor (beta chain) was seen repeatedly, ten times or more. A library of TCRbeta sequences, prepared with unique molecular identifiers, was generated. In TCRdb, the PCR reads were re-called with MiXCR into one record per CDR3 protein. The table has 200,000 to 300,000 distinct CDR3 sequences, under 9.5% seen once; the top ten hold roughly 5.8%. This entry is derived from a study of T-cell reconstitution after alpha-beta-depleted transplantation in children. V was shortened by 6 bases and J by 3 bases, with 11 bases between the two germline ends. The CDR3 length is 13 residues. Germline assignment: CDR1 DFQATT and CDR2 SNEGSKA (reference sequence).

The V call is TRBV20-1, the J call TRBJ2-2; D is unclear. This receptor was identified in a male patient younger than 18 who had a stem cell transplant for acute lymphoblastic leukemia, so the T cells may come from the graft donor. The sample here was PBMCs, mostly from graft donor cells, taken 180 days after TCRalphabeta/CD19-depleted stem cell transplant. This chain's CDR3 is CSALSGDTGELFF. The DNA of the CDR3 is TGCAGTGCCTTATCAGGAGACACCGGGGAGCTGTTTTTT.